This TCR beta chain appears in the sequencing data of a study of blood T cell repertoires in COVID-19. Whole-study context: Material from acute and convalescent COVID-19 was sourced from the United States, Italy and Spain. From T cells, B-cell-depleted T cells, or PBMCs came the material, which was cDNA or gDNA.

CDR1 and CDR2 from the germline V gene are MNHEY and SVGAGI. V was clipped by 6 bases and J by 1 base; unmatched bases: 4. This CDR3 region has 14 residues. Seattle patient enrollment occurred during active infection, with longitudinal follow-up thereafter. This clone occurred once. In the source study's methods: Amplification of reference gene primers provided the estimated nucleated cell counts. The method was immunoSEQ multiplex PCR; TCRdb's version includes in-frame clones alone and lacks a portion of them. V and J calls and clone size are those listed in that table; D and trimming were worked out from the DNA. This sample has roughly 250,000 clones, with more than 90% found just once.

The V call is TRBV6-5, the J call TRBJ1-1; 8 nucleotides line up with TRBD1. The TCR sequence derives from a person aged 18-30 years with COVID-19, enrolled during active disease. What was sequenced was peripheral blood. The DNA for the CDR3 is TGTGCCAGCAGGGCCGGGACAGGGAACACTGAAGCTTTCTTT. Protein product: CASRAGTGNTEAFF.